The clone carrying this T cell receptor beta chain was observed many times. The V gene's germline CDR1 is SGHVS and CDR2 FNYEAQ. This CDR3 has 13 residues. J was trimmed by 2 bases and V by 8 bases; bases with no gene match: 3. The data originate from a study of neurological immune-mediated disorders. A single record per CDR3 protein comes from TCRdb applying MiXCR to the 5' RACE reads. The repertoire holds tens of thousands of distinct CDR3 sequences, with roughly 3.2% as singletons. The V and J genes are TRBV7-6 and TRBJ1-5; 7 bases align to TRBD1. Material for sequencing was PBMCs. This sequence was found in a woman aged 45-65 years with multiple sclerosis. CDR3 sequence reads: CASQGGGNQPQHF. In DNA form, the CDR3 reads TGTGCCAGCCAGGGGGGGGGCAATCAGCCCCAGCATTTT.